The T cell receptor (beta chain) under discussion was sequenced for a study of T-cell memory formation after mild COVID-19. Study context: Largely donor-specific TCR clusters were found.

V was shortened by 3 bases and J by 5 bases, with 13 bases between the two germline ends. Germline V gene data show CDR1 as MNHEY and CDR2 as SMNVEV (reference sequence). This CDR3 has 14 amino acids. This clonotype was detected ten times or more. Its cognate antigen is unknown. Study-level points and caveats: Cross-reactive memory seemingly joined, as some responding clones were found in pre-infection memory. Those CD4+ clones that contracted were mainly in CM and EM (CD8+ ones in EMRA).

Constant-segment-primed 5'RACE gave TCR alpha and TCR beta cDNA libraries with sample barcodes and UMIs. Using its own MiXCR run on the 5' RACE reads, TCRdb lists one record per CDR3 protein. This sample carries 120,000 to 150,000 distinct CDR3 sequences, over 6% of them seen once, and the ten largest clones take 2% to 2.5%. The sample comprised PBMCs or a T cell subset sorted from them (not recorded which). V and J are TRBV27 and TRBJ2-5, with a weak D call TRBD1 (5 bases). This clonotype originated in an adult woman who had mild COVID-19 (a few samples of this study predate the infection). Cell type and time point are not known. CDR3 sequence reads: CASSLGRASETQYF. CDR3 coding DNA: TGTGCCAGCAGTTTGGGCAGGGCATCCGAGACCCAGTACTTC.